The 8 T cell receptor beta chains in this list originate from one sample, sequenced in a study of T cells expressing NK-cell markers. TCRdb re-called the 5' RACE reads; every CDR3 protein appears as one record, without DNA. The sample features about 550,000 distinct CDR3 sequences, with 3% to 4.5% in its top ten. Specimen: blood T cells: a sorted CD56 or NKG2C T cell subset, CD4+ or CD8+ T cells, or bulk PBMC T cells (not recorded which). The receptors were gathered from a man aged 18 to 35 in good health.

The CDR3 sequence is CASSVDGGRGLPQHF. This chain links TRBV9 with TRBJ1-5; without DNA, the TCRdb call of TRBD1 cannot be checked. CDR1 is SGDLS and CDR2 is YYNGEE in the germline V gene. CDR3 length equals 15 residues. Drawing the rest from reference TRBV9 and TRBJ1-5, the complete variable domain is DSGVTQTPKHLITATGQRVTLRCSPRSGDLSVYWYQQSLDQGLQFLIQYYNGEERAKGNILERFSAQQFPDLHSELNLSSLELGDSALYFCASSVDGGRGLPQHFGDGTRLSIL.

The chain couples TRBV6-5 to TRBJ1-5. The V gene's germline CDR1 is MNHEY and CDR2 SVGAGI. The CDR3 loop spans 14 amino acids. The CDR3 protein is CASSTRRENQPQHF.

The CDR3 loop reads CATSRDLTLSEKLFF. J is TRBJ1-4 and V is TRBV15. Per germline, CDR1 LNHNV and CDR2 YYDKDF (reference sequence). The CDR3 consists of 15 residues.

The chain carries TRBV9 and TRBJ2-7. The CDR3 is 13 amino acids. From germline, CDR1 is SGDLS and CDR2 YYNGEE. The chain's CDR3 is CASSPGVSYEQYF. The entire variable domain, with the rest obtained from reference TRBV9 and TRBJ2-7, is as follows: DSGVTQTPKHLITATGQRVTLRCSPRSGDLSVYWYQQSLDQGLQFLIQYYNGEERAKGNILERFSAQQFPDLHSELNLSSLELGDSALYFCASSPGVSYEQYFGPGTRLTVT.

This chain uses TRBV12-3 or TRBV12-4 with TRBJ2-5; TCRdb picks TRBD1, but there is no DNA to check that call. The CDR3 runs 15 residues. CDR3: CASSRGDRVRETQYF.

The genes are TRBV20-1 and TRBJ2-7; the TCRdb D gene call, TRBD2, has no DNA to confirm it. Germline CDR1 is DFQATT and CDR2 is SNEGSKA (reference sequence). This CDR3 is built from 16 residues. The CDR3 sequence is CSARDWLAGGPHEQYF.

The genes are TRBV5-1 and TRBJ1-4. The CDR3 covers 14 residues. Per the germline V gene, CDR1 is SGHRS and CDR2 is YFSETQ. CDR3 sequence: CASSITGTVEKLFF.

The chain is built from TRBV9 and TRBJ2-7. Germline V gene data show CDR1 as SGDLS and CDR2 as YYNGEE. The CDR3 length is 16 residues. CDR3 residues: CASSVGSQSSSYEQYF. The whole variable domain, remainder taken from reference TRBV9 and TRBJ2-7, is DSGVTQTPKHLITATGQRVTLRCSPRSGDLSVYWYQQSLDQGLQFLIQYYNGEERAKGNILERFSAQQFPDLHSELNLSSLELGDSALYFCASSVGSQSSSYEQYFGPGTRLTVT.